The 20 T cell receptor beta chains below come from one sample, sequenced in a study of blood T cell repertoires in COVID-19 (dated by TCRdb to the early 2020s). Library construction relied on the immunoSEQ multiplex PCR assay. The immuneACCESS repertoire file appears here via TCRdb, limited to in-frame rearrangements. These files lack a portion of the clones; in checked studies, under half of the deficit traces to unresolved V genes, and the cause of the others is not known. The sample profile shows some 230,000 clones; around 86% of them were found once. The ten largest clones represent approximately 2.1% of the sample. Sample: peripheral blood. Receptors were obtained from a man younger than 40 who had recovered from COVID-19.

This sequence joins TRBV19 and TRBJ2-5; 10 nucleotides line up with TRBD1. V shed 3 bases and J 1 base; nucleotides not matched to a gene: 5. The CDR3 has 16 residues. Germline V gene sequence: CDR1 LNHDA, CDR2 SQIVND (reference sequence). CDR3 in DNA: TGTGCCAGTAGTATCCCGGGACAGGGGCCCCAAGAGACCCAGTACTTC. This sequence encodes CASSIPGQGPQETQYF.

The CDR3 region has the DNA TGTGCCAGCAGCGTAGGGGCGGGGTGGCAAGAGACCCAGTACTTC. It encodes CASSVGAGWQETQYF. The chain links TRBV9 to TRBJ2-5, with a weak D call TRBD2 (6 bases). Germline CDR1 reads SGDLS; CDR2 reads YYNGEE. Trimming removed 0 bases from V and 2 bases from J, with 11 bases in between. The CDR3 totals 15 residues. The variable domain in full, completed from reference TRBV9 and TRBJ2-5, reads DSGVTQTPKHLITATGQRVTLRCSPRSGDLSVYWYQQSLDQGLQFLIQYYNGEERAKGNILERFSAQQFPDLHSELNLSSLELGDSALYFCASSVGAGWQETQYFGPGTRLLVL.

J is TRBJ1-1 and V is TRBV7-9; D may be TRBD1 (6 bases). CDR3 length: 16 residues. The germline V and J ends were trimmed by 0 bases and 4 bases, with 15 bases remaining between them. CDR1 SEHNR and CDR2 FQNEAQ come from the germline V gene (reference sequence). As DNA, the CDR3 is TGTGCCAGCAGCTTAGCCCCTGACAGGTTGAGCACTGAAGCTTTCTTT. Translating gives CASSLAPDRLSTEAFF.

The chain couples TRBV6-4 to TRBJ1-6; 9 bases match TRBD1. This CDR3 region has 14 residues. From germline, CDR1 is MRHNA and CDR2 SNTAGT. V was pared by 6 bases and J by 8 bases, with 5 bases of the junction left unmatched. This CDR3 is CASRPGTGYSPLHF. Here the CDR3 DNA reads TGTGCCAGCAGGCCCGGGACAGGGTATTCACCCCTCCACTTT.

The chain has TRBV5-6 and TRBJ1-2; D perhaps matches TRBD1 (5 bases). The CDR3 extends over 14 amino acids. The ends were cut back, 4 bases at V and 3 bases at J, with 13 bases in the middle. Germline V gene data show CDR1 as SGHDT and CDR2 as YYEEEE. The CDR3 is CASSPDRAYYGYTF. The CDR3 DNA is TGTGCCAGCAGCCCTGACAGAGCCTACTATGGCTACACCTTC. The full variable domain, with the rest looked up from reference TRBV5-6 and TRBJ1-2, is DAGVTQSPTHLIKTRGQQVTLRCSPKSGHDTVSWYQQALGQGPQFIFQYYEEEERQRGNFPDRFSGHQFPNYSSELNVNALLLGDSALYLCASSPDRAYYGYTFGSGTRLTVV.

V is TRBV11-2 and J is TRBJ1-4; D not certain. Germline V gene lookup returns CDR1 SGHAT and CDR2 FQNNGV. Deletions cut 2 bases from V and 5 bases from J, with 15 bases between. The CDR3 runs to 16 residues. The CDR3 bases are TGTGCCAGCAGCTTACTGGGTCATCAGGAAAATGAAAAACTGTTTTTT. This encodes CASSLLGHQENEKLFF.

The CDR3 is CASRKIQGLNEKLFF. The DNA of the CDR3 is TGTGCCAGCAGGAAAATACAGGGGCTTAATGAAAAACTGTTTTTT. This rearrangement joins TRBV11-2 to TRBJ1-4; 7 bases match TRBD1. Germline CDR1 and CDR2: SGHAT and FQNNGV. Losses at the gene ends were 6 bases for V and 4 bases for J; bases not matched to a gene: 8. The CDR3 is made up of 15 amino acids.

The chain combines TRBV19 with TRBJ1-1, with 7 bases aligning to TRBD1. Germline V gene data show CDR1 as LNHDA and CDR2 as SQIVND (reference sequence). There are 15 residues in the CDR3. V lost 0 bases, J lost 3 bases, and 4 bases stayed unmatched. DNA for the CDR3: TGTGCCAGTAGTATAGATGTGGGACAGTACACTGAAGCTTTCTTT. This gives the protein CASSIDVGQYTEAFF.

The rearrangement joins TRBV4-3 to TRBJ2-3; TRBD1 aligns across 8 bases. V lost 2 bases, J lost 4 bases, and 5 bases stayed unmatched. CDR1 is LGHNA and CDR2 is YSLEER in the germline V gene. CDR3 length equals 15 residues. The CDR3 here is CASSQRTGRADTQYF. CDR3 sequence (DNA): TGCGCCAGCAGCCAACGGACAGGGCGAGCAGATACGCAGTATTTT.

This sequence joins TRBV18 and TRBJ2-3; 8 bases are a match to TRBD1. V was clipped by 6 bases and J by 1 base; unmatched bases: 3. Germline assignment: CDR1 KGHSH and CDR2 LQKENI. There are 14 residues in the CDR3. CDR3: CASSVDRGTDTQYF. The CDR3 DNA reads TGTGCCAGCTCGGTGGACAGGGGCACAGATACGCAGTATTTT.

The chain links TRBV5-4 to TRBJ1-5; 10 bases line up with TRBD1. The length of the CDR3 is 15 residues. The germline CDR1 and CDR2 sequences are SGHNT and YYREEE (reference sequence). Germline trimming cut 2 bases from V and 4 bases from J; bases unmatched to any gene: 3. The CDR3 nucleotides are TGTGCCAGCAGCTTTGGGACAGGGGTAAATCAGCCCCAGCATTTT. Protein: CASSFGTGVNQPQHF. The full variable domain, with the rest looked up from reference TRBV5-4 and TRBJ1-5, is ETGVTQSPTHLIKTRGQQVTLRCSSQSGHNTVSWYQQALGQGPQFIFQYYREEENGRGNFPPRFSGLQFPNYSSELNVNALELDDSALYLCASSFGTGVNQPQHFGDGTRLSIL.

V and J are TRBV6-5 and TRBJ2-7; 9 bases are a match to TRBD1. CDR3 length: 14 amino acids. Losses at the gene ends were 6 bases for V and 4 bases for J; bases not matched to a gene: 7. The germline V gene encodes CDR1 MNHEY and CDR2 SVGAGI. This CDR3 reads CASRPGTGLYEQYF. The CDR3, as DNA: TGTGCCAGCAGGCCCGGGACAGGGCTATACGAGCAGTACTTC.

The chain carries TRBV6-5 and TRBJ1-3, with 7 bases matching TRBD1. The length of the CDR3 is 14 residues. V was clipped by 11 bases and J by 8 bases; unmatched bases: 15. Looked up from germline, CDR1 is MNHEY and CDR2 is SVGAGI. CDR3 sequence (DNA): TGTGCCTCCGCGGAGTACAGGGGAGTAGACACCATATATTTT. Translating it yields CASAEYRGVDTIYF.

This sequence joins TRBV10-3 and TRBJ2-2; D is undetermined. Germline CDR1 ENHRY, CDR2 SYGVKD. CDR3 length: 12 amino acids. V was pared by 6 bases and J by 1 base, with 3 bases between. The CDR3 coding sequence is TGTGCCATCAGGAGGAACACCGGGGAGCTGTTTTTT. Translated, it gives CAIRRNTGELFF.

The chain carries TRBV6-2 or TRBV6-3 and TRBJ2-5, with 8 nucleotides matching TRBD2. CDR1 and CDR2 (germline): MNHEY, SVGEGT. Germline trimming cut 4 bases from V and 0 bases from J; bases unmatched to any gene: 10. This CDR3 comprises 17 residues. The CDR3 DNA sequence: TGTGCCAGCAGTTCCCTCATAGCGGGGCTGTACCAAGAGACCCAGTACTTC. It specifies CASSSLIAGLYQETQYF.

The rearrangement links TRBV5-4 to TRBJ2-3, with D maybe TRBD2 (6 bases). Deletions cut 4 bases from V and 1 base from J, with 16 bases between. This CDR3 region has 16 residues. Germline V lookup: CDR1 SGHNT, CDR2 YYREEE (reference sequence). The CDR3 reads CASSPLAEGGTDTQYF. CDR3 nucleotides: TGTGCCAGCAGCCCGTTAGCGGAGGGCGGCACAGATACGCAGTATTTT.

The chain uses TRBV5-1 and TRBJ2-7, with TRBD1 identical over 9 bases. Germline V gene sequence: CDR1 SGHRS, CDR2 YFSETQ. CDR3 length: 13 amino acids. V lost 4 bases and J lost 7; bases outside the gene matches: 6. In nucleotides, the CDR3 is TGCGCCAGCAGCAAAGCGACAGGGGGAGAGCAGTACTTC. Amino acids: CASSKATGGEQYF.

The chain links TRBV5-6 to TRBJ2-7; 11 bases are a match to TRBD2. Germline V gene sequence: CDR1 SGHDT, CDR2 YYEEEE. The CDR3 extends over 15 amino acids. Trimming took 8 bases from V and 2 from J; bases not matched to a gene: 9. In DNA, the CDR3 is TGTGCCAGTAAGACAGGGACTAGCGGAGCCTACGAGCAGTACTTC. Translating it yields CASKTGTSGAYEQYF.

The chain carries TRBV4-1 and TRBJ2-3, with 8 bases aligning to TRBD2. CDR3 length: 16 residues. The J segment lost 4 bases and the V segment lost 4 bases, leaving 10 bases of the junction unmatched. CDR1 MGHRA and CDR2 YSYEKL come from the germline V gene. The CDR3 DNA follows: TGCGCCAGCAGCCCCCTCAGGAGCGGGGGTTCAGATACGCAGTATTTT. Translated: CASSPLRSGGSDTQYF.

V usage is TRBV7-2 and J usage is TRBJ1-5, with D perhaps TRBD1 (5 bases). Germline CDR1 SGHTA, CDR2 FQGNSA. This CDR3 has 15 residues. Trimming took off 5 bases at V and 6 bases at J, with 17 bases between the two ends. The CDR3 region has the DNA TGTGCCAGCAGCACACAGGCCGCTTCGGGTCAGCCCCAGCATTTT. The encoded protein is CASSTQAASGQPQHF.